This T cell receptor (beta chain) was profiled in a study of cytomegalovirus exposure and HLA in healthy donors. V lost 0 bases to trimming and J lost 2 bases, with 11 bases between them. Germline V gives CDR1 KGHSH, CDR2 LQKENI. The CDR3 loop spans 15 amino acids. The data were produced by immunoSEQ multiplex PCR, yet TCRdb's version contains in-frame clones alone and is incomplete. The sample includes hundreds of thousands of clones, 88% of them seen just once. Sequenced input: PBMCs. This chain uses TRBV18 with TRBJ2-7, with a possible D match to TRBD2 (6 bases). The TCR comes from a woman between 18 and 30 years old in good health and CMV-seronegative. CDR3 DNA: TGTGCCAGCTCACCACCGGGACTTGGGGCCTACGAGCAGTACTTC. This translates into CASSPPGLGAYEQYF.